These 8 T cell receptor beta chains came from one sample sequenced in a study of cytomegalovirus exposure and HLA in healthy donors. It was with 60 Vbeta and 13 Jbeta primers that the PCR ran. Data came from immunoSEQ multiplex PCR; TCRdb stores just in-frame clones and leaves some out. The profile shows about 120,000 clones, 75% of them singletons. Material: PBMCs. The receptors derive from a woman aged 40 to 55 in good health and CMV-seropositive.

This clone occurred a few times. A junction end diverges from the germline sequence, so it may reflect a read error. DNA for the CDR3: TGTTCCAGCAGCTTAGTCCAGGGTGAAGCTTTCTTT. Translation gives CSSSLVQGEAFF. This chain uses TRBV7-9 with TRBJ1-1; D possibly corresponds to TRBD1 (5 bases). Germline V CDR1 and CDR2: SEHNR, FQNEAQ (reference sequence). CDR3 length: 12 amino acids.

The V call is TRBV19, the J call TRBJ2-1, with TRBD1 identical over 8 bases. The V and J ends lost 2 bases and 4 bases, in that order; junction bases with no gene match: 10. The CDR3 is made up of 17 amino acids. CDR1 and CDR2 (germline): LNHDA, SQIVND (reference sequence). CDR3 nucleotides: TGTGCCAGTAGTATAACCTTGGGGACAGGCTTATACAATGAGCAGTTCTTC. It specifies CASSITLGTGLYNEQFF.

The rearrangement joins TRBV6-4 to TRBJ2-2; D is ambiguous. V was cut by 10 bases and J by 3 bases, with 15 bases left in between. The germline CDR1 and CDR2 sequences are MRHNA and SNTAGT. The CDR3 consists of 14 residues. CDR3 protein: CATGDGGDTGELFF. The CDR3 DNA reads TGTGCCACCGGTGACGGCGGCGACACCGGGGAGCTGTTTTTT.

The chain joins TRBV4-1 to TRBJ1-3; D may be TRBD1 (6 bases). V lost 1 base to trimming and J lost 2 bases, with 9 bases between them. In germline, CDR1 is MGHRA, CDR2 YSYEKL. CDR3 length: 15 residues. DNA of the CDR3: TGCGCCAGCAGCCAAGGAGGACAGACTGGAAACACCATATATTTT. Translation gives CASSQGGQTGNTIYF.

V is TRBV23-1 and J is TRBJ1-2; 7 positions agree with TRBD1. TRBV23-1 qualifies as an ORF whose function is uncertain. After removal of 1 base from V and 8 bases from J, the junction contained 16 bases not matched to a gene. The CDR3 length is 17 residues. The CDR3 DNA reads as TGCGCCAGCAGTCAATATATCATTGGACAGGCATTGAAGGGCTACACCTTC. It encodes CASSQYIIGQALKGYTF.

The rearrangement uses TRBV2 and TRBJ2-2, with D unclear. V lost 0 bases, J lost 2 bases, and 7 bases lay in between. The CDR3 consists of 15 residues. CDR1 is SNHLY, CDR2 FYNNEI, per germline. CDR3 loop: CASSEALINTGELFF. DNA of the CDR3: TGTGCCAGCAGTGAAGCGCTAATAAACACCGGGGAGCTGTTTTTT.

This clone was recorded once. The CDR3 loop is CASSLVPGASETQYF. The DNA for the CDR3 is TGTGCCAGCAGCTTAGTCCCGGGAGCTTCAGAGACCCAGTACTTC. This chain connects TRBV7-6 to TRBJ2-5; possible D gene TRBD2, 6 bases. Germline V lookup: CDR1 SGHVS, CDR2 FNYEAQ. The V end lost 1 base, the J end lost 4 bases, and 13 bases lay between the germline ends. There are 15 residues in the CDR3.

The CDR3 sequence: CAWVLRDSYGYTF. For the CDR3, the DNA is TGTGCCTGGGTGCTCCGGGACAGCTATGGCTACACCTTC. This chain links TRBV30 with TRBJ1-2, with 7 bases identical to TRBD1. Germline-derived CDR1 and CDR2 are GTSNPN and SVGIG (reference sequence). J gave up 4 bases and V 5 bases, and 7 bases lay outside the gene matches. This CDR3 is 13 amino acids long.